The present TCR beta chain was sequenced within a study of blood T cell repertoires in COVID-19. Study information: PBMCs, B-cell-depleted T cells, or T cells provided the cDNA or gDNA that made up the material.

The germline V gene encodes CDR1 SGHTA and CDR2 FQGNSA. This CDR3 has 17 amino acids. Trimming stripped 5 bases from V and 3 bases from J, with 19 bases between. Original methodology: Estimation of nucleated cell counts was performed using reference gene primer amplification. The data were produced by immunoSEQ multiplex PCR, yet TCRdb's version contains in-frame clones alone and is incomplete. The V and J calls and clone size were taken over from that table, and D and trimming were inferred from the DNA. The sample records roughly 360,000 clones, about 90% being singletons. Participant age was roughly 18 to 89 years, and participants resided in about two dozen US areas. Two negative PCRs, clearance, or symptom resolution were required of recovered Cohort 3 donors.

This TCR came from a man younger than 40 who had recovered from COVID-19. V usage is TRBV7-2 and J usage is TRBJ1-4, with a tentative D call TRBD1 (6 bases). What was sequenced was PBMCs or T cells enriched from blood (not recorded which). This CDR3 reads CASSAQGAFKANEKLFF. Written as DNA, the CDR3 is TGTGCCAGCAGCGCACAGGGTGCCTTCAAGGCTAATGAAAAACTGTTTTTT.